A single sample is the source of the 6 T cell receptor beta chains below, sequenced in a study of cytomegalovirus exposure and HLA in healthy donors. PCR primers comprised 60 Vbeta and 13 Jbeta primers. TCRdb's copy holds only in-frame clones and misses some; the assay was immunoSEQ multiplex PCR. Of 150,000 or so clones in the sample, around a tenth are singletons; the top ten hold 1.5% to 2%. The specimen was PBMCs. The origin of the receptors is a man in his fifties in good health and CMV-seronegative.

The chain employs TRBV6-1 and TRBJ2-3; 12 positions match TRBD2. The CDR3 covers 14 residues. Germline V CDR1 and CDR2: MNHNS, SASEGT. V trimming: 7 bases; J trimming: 4 bases; junction bases outside the gene matches: 3. In DNA form, the CDR3 reads TGTGCCAGCATCTCTAGCGGGAGGGCAGATACGCAGTATTTT. Its translation is CASISSGRADTQYF.

A few counts support this clone. This chain connects TRBV20-1 to TRBJ2-7, with D tentatively TRBD1 (6 bases). V lost 5 bases to trimming and J lost 3 bases, with 8 bases between them. The CDR3 runs 11 residues. CDR1 and CDR2 (germline): DFQATT, SNEGSKA (reference sequence). CDR3 nucleotide sequence: TGCAGTGCTCGACAGGACTACGAGCAGTACTTC. It specifies CSARQDYEQYF.

This clone was picked up a small number of times. The chain employs TRBV21-1 and TRBJ1-1; the table's TRBD1 call for D was not verified on the DNA. TRBV21-1 is classified as a pseudogene. The CDR3 runs to 13 residues. This CDR3 reads CASHRQGGSGAFF. CDR3 nucleotide sequence: TGTGCCAGCCACCGACAGGGCGGAAGTGGAGCTTTCTTT.

This clone showed up just a few times. V is TRBV30 and J is TRBJ1-1; 8 bases map to TRBD1. Germline V gene data show CDR1 as GTSNPN and CDR2 as SVGIG (reference sequence). V lost 5 bases to trimming and J lost 4 bases; unmatched junction nucleotides: 6. This CDR3 is built from 13 residues. CDR3 DNA: TGTGCCTGGGAACACAGGGGGAGCACTGAAGCTTTCTTT. It yields the protein CAWEHRGSTEAFF.

The rearrangement joins TRBV11-1 to TRBJ2-1; tentatively, D is TRBD2 (5 bases). Trimming pared 3 bases from V and 10 bases from J, leaving 16 bases between. This CDR3 comprises 14 residues. Germline-derived CDR1 and CDR2 are SGHAT and FQDESV (reference sequence). CDR3 region: CASSFRLAEGEQFF. The DNA of the CDR3 is TGTGCCAGCAGCTTCCGGCTAGCAGAAGGGGAGCAGTTCTTC.

The genes are TRBV29-1 and TRBJ2-5, with 8 bases aligning to TRBD1. Looked up from germline, CDR1 is SQVTM and CDR2 is ANQGSEA. This CDR3 has 12 amino acids. Trimming took 4 bases from V and 5 from J; bases not matched to a gene: 3. The CDR3 region is CSVAQGGETQYF. CDR3 DNA: TGCAGCGTTGCACAGGGGGGCGAGACCCAGTACTTC.